This TCR beta chain was retrieved from a study of blood T cell repertoires in COVID-19. For the study at large: Samples of COVID-19 (acute and convalescent) were obtained from the United States, Italy and Spain. PBMCs, B-cell-depleted T cells, or T cells were the source of the cDNA or gDNA that made up the material.

In the original analysis: Estimated nucleated cell counts came from reference gene primer amplification. Libraries were prepared by immunoSEQ multiplex PCR; TCRdb keeps only in-frame clonotypes and omits some of them. The D gene and trimming were derived from the DNA, and the V and J assignments and clone size from that table. The sample carries 250,000 to 350,000 clones, roughly 87% recorded once. Germline assignment: CDR1 LGHDT and CDR2 YNNKEL (reference sequence). V lost 1 base and J lost 6, with 13 bases in between. The CDR3 runs to 15 residues. Source material: peripheral blood. V and J are TRBV3-1 (or the pseudogene TRBV3-2) and TRBJ2-1; D is perhaps TRBD1 (5 bases). This sequence was found in a woman in her forties or fifties who had recovered from COVID-19. The DNA for the CDR3 is TGTGCCAGCAGCCAAGCTAGGACACGCATCAATGAGCAGTTCTTC. Its translation: CASSQARTRINEQFF.